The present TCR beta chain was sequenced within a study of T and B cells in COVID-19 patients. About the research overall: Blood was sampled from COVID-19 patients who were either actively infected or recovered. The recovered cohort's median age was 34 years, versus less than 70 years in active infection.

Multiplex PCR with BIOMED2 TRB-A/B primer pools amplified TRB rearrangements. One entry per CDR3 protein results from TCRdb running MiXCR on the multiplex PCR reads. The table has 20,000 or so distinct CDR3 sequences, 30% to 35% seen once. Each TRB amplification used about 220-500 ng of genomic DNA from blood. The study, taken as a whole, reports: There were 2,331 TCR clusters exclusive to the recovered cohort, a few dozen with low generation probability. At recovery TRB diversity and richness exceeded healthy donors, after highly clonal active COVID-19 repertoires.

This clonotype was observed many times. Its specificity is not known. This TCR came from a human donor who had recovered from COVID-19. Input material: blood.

The CDR3, as DNA: TGTGCCAGCTCACCACCGACTAGCCGGGTGACCCAGTACTTC. Amino acids: CASSPPTSRVTQYF. The chain joins TRBV18 to TRBJ2-5, with 7 nucleotides matching TRBD2. With V trimmed by 0 bases and J by 7 bases, 5 bases remained unmatched. Germline V gene lookup returns CDR1 KGHSH and CDR2 LQKENI. This CDR3 spans 14 amino acids.